This T cell receptor beta chain was recovered during a study of cytomegalovirus exposure and HLA in healthy donors. Germline-derived CDR1 and CDR2 are MNHNY and SVGAGI (reference sequence). Deletions cut 5 bases from V and 8 bases from J, with 9 bases between. The CDR3 has 11 amino acids. Whole-study results and caveats: Reportedly, a later analysis found an Asian-associated ancestry cluster had fewer N-insertions than the roughly 700-donor mean. As was reported, the classifier diagnosed cytomegalovirus status with high specificity and sensitivity. Across all donors, roughly uniform sequencing depth was an assumption of the presence/absence analyses. Reports state that TCR beta sequences accurately predicted most subjects' HLA-A and HLA-B alleles.

Comment on this clone: The antigen remains undetermined.

Vbeta (60) and Jbeta (13) primers were used in the PCR. Produced via immunoSEQ multiplex PCR; TCRdb's table is partial and in-frame only. The sample shows more than 110,000 clones, around 81% of them seen only once. V gene TRBV6-6 combines with J gene TRBJ1-2; no reliable D call. The clonotype comes from a man aged 40-49 years in good health and CMV-seropositive. The specimen was PBMCs. The CDR3 bases are TGTGCCAGCAGTGGAGGGAGCGGCTACACCTTC. It yields the protein CASSGGSGYTF.